Sequencing of this TCR beta chain was carried out in a study of blood T cells in healthy people across ages. The CDR3 length is 15 residues. Looked up from germline, CDR1 is SGHAT and CDR2 is FQNNGV. V gave up 3 bases and J gave up 5 bases; unmatched junction bases: 6. A J-beta primer mix and a sample-barcoded 5' primer were used in a second PCR of about 7 to 12 cycles. TCRdb redid the calling of the 5' RACE reads with MiXCR, one entry per CDR3 protein. Of 800,000 or so distinct CDR3 sequences detected, about 25% appear once; the ten largest clones hold more than 3%. This same sample was also taken into another study, of T cells of mothers and their children. That source reports: All RNA that had been extracted was used for cDNA synthesis at about 1.5 ug per 15 ul.

Sequencing was carried out using blood. The clonotype originates from a boy under 18 in good health. This chain uses TRBV11-2 with TRBJ2-2; 7 nucleotides match TRBD2. The CDR3 bases are TGTGCCAGCAGCTTGGCGGGAGAAGGTACCGGGGAGCTGTTTTTT. This sequence encodes CASSLAGEGTGELFF.